Sequencing of this T cell receptor beta chain was carried out in a study of blood T cell repertoires in COVID-19. Study-level background: Whether acute or convalescent, the COVID-19 samples came from the United States, Italy and Spain.

Germline CDR1 is SGHNT and CDR2 is YYREEE (reference sequence). The CDR3 has 15 residues. V was clipped by 4 bases and J by 4 bases; unmatched bases: 5. Authors' data handling: Reference gene primer amplification gave nucleated cell count estimates. The protocol was immunoSEQ multiplex PCR, while the TCRdb copy is restricted to in-frame clones and leaves out a portion. D and trimming come from the DNA, and the V and J calls and clone size come from that table. The sample consists of approximately 310,000 clones, roughly 87% of them appearing once. The rearrangement links TRBV5-4 to TRBJ2-1; 10 bases map to TRBD2. The specimen was peripheral blood. The sequence came from a man aged 45 to 65 with active or convalescent COVID-19. In nucleotides, the CDR3 is TGTGCCAGCAGCCGGACTAGCGGACGTTACAATGAGCAGTTCTTC. The encoded protein is CASSRTSGRYNEQFF. Full variable domain (outside the CDR3, taken from reference TRBV5-4 and TRBJ2-1): ETGVTQSPTHLIKTRGQQVTLRCSSQSGHNTVSWYQQALGQGPQFIFQYYREEENGRGNFPPRFSGLQFPNYSSELNVNALELDDSALYLCASSRTSGRYNEQFFGPGTRLTVL.